The 6 T cell receptor beta chains in this list originate from one sample, sequenced in a study of OX40 agonist ivuxolimab in advanced cancers. Sequencing used immunoSEQ multiplex PCR; TCRdb keeps in-frame clones, though not all of them. The table has some 32,000 clones, roughly 84% seen once; the top ten hold 20% to 25%. This material consisted of CD4+ or CD8+ T cells sorted from blood, taken in a trial of the OX40 agonist ivuxolimab. Every receptor here comes from an adult with an advanced solid tumor such as melanoma, head and neck, liver or kidney cancer.

This chain links TRBV5-6 with TRBJ2-5; maybe TRBD1 (6 bases). CDR1 is SGHDT and CDR2 is YYEEEE in the germline V gene. V was pared by 4 bases and J by 2 bases, with 18 bases between. This CDR3 region has 16 residues. The CDR3 region has the DNA TGTGCCAGCAGCGTAGATCCCCGGGACAAACAAGAGACCCAGTACTTC. It yields the protein CASSVDPRDKQETQYF.

The CDR3 region is CASSLQTGVTDTQYF. Written as DNA, the CDR3 is TGTGCCAGCAGCTTACAGACCGGGGTCACAGATACGCAGTATTTT. The J gene is TRBJ2-3, the V gene TRBV7-3, with D possibly TRBD2 on 5 matching bases. The CDR3 sequence is 15 residues long. Germline assignment: CDR1 SGHTA and CDR2 FQGTGA. Trimming shortened V by 2 bases and J by 2 bases, and 11 bases separated the two germline ends.

The CDR3 nucleotides are TGTGCCTGGAGTGTCCGGGGAACAGATACGCAGTATTTT. Translating it yields CAWSVRGTDTQYF. This sequence joins TRBV30 and TRBJ2-3, with TRBD2 as a possible D gene (5 bases). This CDR3 comprises 13 residues. The germline V gene has CDR1 GTSNPN and CDR2 SVGIG (reference sequence). The V and J ends lost 0 bases and 3 bases respectively, with 7 bases between them.

The J gene is TRBJ1-4, the V gene TRBV9; no firm D call. Trimming stripped 0 bases from V and 5 bases from J, with 14 bases between. Germline lookup yields CDR1 SGDLS and CDR2 YYNGEE. This CDR3 comprises 16 residues. The CDR3 DNA is TGTGCCAGCAGCGTAGAAGGGAGGCAGGCCAATGAAAAACTGTTTTTT. This translates into CASSVEGRQANEKLFF.

The V and J genes are TRBV11-2 and TRBJ1-1; D unclear. The ends were cut back, 4 bases at V and 3 bases at J, with 6 bases in the middle. The CDR3 runs 12 residues. Germline V gene data show CDR1 as SGHAT and CDR2 as FQNNGV. The CDR3 loop is CASSSLYTEAFF. CDR3 DNA: TGTGCCAGCAGCTCGCTCTACACTGAAGCTTTCTTT.

The chain uses TRBV30 and TRBJ2-1, with 11 bases fitting TRBD2. V was pared by 2 bases and J by 0 bases, with 3 bases of the junction left unmatched. From germline, CDR1 is GTSNPN and CDR2 SVGIG (reference sequence). There are 16 residues in the CDR3. CDR3 sequence (DNA): TGTGCCTGGAGTCTAGCGGGGGGACCCTCCTACAATGAGCAGTTCTTC. Its translation is CAWSLAGGPSYNEQFF.